What follows is one T cell receptor beta chain and its context. The CDR3 length is 15 residues. Trimming removed 0 bases at V and 2 bases at J, with 10 bases between. From germline, CDR1 is SGHNT and CDR2 YYREEE (reference sequence). These data originate in a study of blood T cell repertoires in COVID-19. The age range of participants was about 18 to 90 years, with residence in about two dozen US areas. Produced via immunoSEQ multiplex PCR; TCRdb's table is partial and in-frame only. The data show 200,000 to 250,000 clones, roughly nine tenths seen once. The sample comprised PBMCs or T cells enriched from blood (not recorded which). This receptor was obtained from a woman aged 45-59 years in a cohort exposed to, infected with or recovered from COVID-19 (not recorded which). The chain joins TRBV5-4 to TRBJ2-3; D perhaps matches TRBD2 (5 bases). For the CDR3, the DNA is TGTGCCAGCAGCTTGGCCGGGGTGTTCACAGATACGCAGTATTTT. Protein sequence: CASSLAGVFTDTQYF.